The 15 T cell receptor beta chains below were found in one sample sequenced in a study of blood T cells in healthy people across ages. A sample-barcoded 5' primer and a J-beta primer mix were used in a second PCR of roughly 7 to 11 cycles. Each CDR3 protein is one row after TCRdb ran MiXCR on the 5' RACE reads. This sample has hundreds of thousands of distinct CDR3 sequences, with under 50% found just once. Sequenced sample: blood. The receptor set was obtained from a man aged 25 to 40 in good health.

The rearrangement joins TRBV7-9 to TRBJ2-7; 10 bases are a match to TRBD2. Trimming at V came to 4 bases and at J to 4 bases, leaving 4 bases not matched to a gene. CDR1 and CDR2 from the germline V gene are SEHNR and FQNEAQ (reference sequence). The CDR3 sequence is 14 residues long. The CDR3 DNA is TGTGCCAGCAGCTCTAGCGGGGGTCATTACGAGCAGTACTTC. Translated, it gives CASSSSGGHYEQYF.

This clonotype appeared a few times. V is TRBV10-3 and J is TRBJ1-2, with D perhaps matching TRBD1 (6 bases). Germline-derived CDR1 and CDR2 are ENHRY and SYGVKD. This CDR3 spans 12 amino acids. V was shortened by 4 bases and J by 6 bases, with 9 bases between the two germline ends. CDR3 sequence: CAISGQEDGYTF. CDR3 in DNA: TGTGCCATCAGTGGACAGGAAGATGGCTACACCTTC.

The chain uses TRBV18 and TRBJ1-2; D is possibly TRBD1 (5 bases). Germline values: CDR1 KGHSH, CDR2 LQKENI. The V end lost 9 bases, the J end lost 2 bases, and 13 bases lay between the germline ends. The CDR3 consists of 13 residues. The CDR3, as DNA: TGTGCCAGTGCAGAGGGGTCGAACTATGGCTACACCTTC. It specifies CASAEGSNYGYTF.

In its sample, this clonotype was seen once. The chain recombines TRBV4-3 with TRBJ2-7; D might be TRBD2 (6 bases). The V gene's germline CDR1 is LGHNA and CDR2 YSLEER. V was clipped by 1 base and J by 7 bases, with 20 bases between them. The CDR3 extends over 16 amino acids. The CDR3 is CASSQGRDFRPNEQYF. The CDR3 DNA follows: TGCGCCAGCAGCCAAGGGCGGGATTTCAGGCCCAATGAGCAGTACTTC.

This clonotype was recorded once. The CDR3 coding sequence is TGTGCCAGCAGTCCCGAGAACGGGGGGCCTAATGAAAAACTGTTTTTT. It is translated as CASSPENGGPNEKLFF. The chain combines TRBV12-3 or TRBV12-4 with TRBJ1-4; perhaps TRBD1 as D (6 bases). V lost 5 bases to trimming and J lost 3 bases, with 16 bases between them. The CDR3 totals 16 residues.

The chain links TRBV7-2 to TRBJ2-1; D possibly uses TRBD1 or TRBD2 (5 bases each). Per the germline V gene, CDR1 is SGHTA and CDR2 is FQGNSA. V lost 2 bases to trimming and J lost 0 bases, with 11 bases between them. This CDR3 is built from 16 residues. This chain's CDR3 is CASSLPGALSYNEQFF. In DNA, the CDR3 is TGTGCCAGCAGCTTACCCGGGGCCCTCTCCTACAATGAGCAGTTCTTC.

This clonotype was picked up a small number of times. The V call is TRBV4-1, the J call TRBJ2-1; perhaps TRBD2 as D (6 bases). Germline-derived CDR1 and CDR2 are MGHRA and YSYEKL. The CDR3 length is 13 residues. V was trimmed by 0 bases and J by 14 bases, leaving 14 bases between them. The CDR3 is CASSQDRVGEEFF. The CDR3 coding sequence is TGCGCCAGCAGCCAAGATCGGGTTGGGGAGGAGTTCTTC.

The CDR3 is CASSFTGGSSGNTIYF. CDR3 bases: TGTGCCAGCAGTTTTACAGGGGGCTCATCTGGAAACACCATATATTTT. This sequence joins TRBV12-3 or TRBV12-4 and TRBJ1-3; 9 bases line up with TRBD1. V dropped 3 bases and J dropped 1; count of bases not matched to a gene: 4. The CDR3 is 16 residues long.

The V gene is TRBV4-1, the J gene TRBJ2-1, with D perhaps matching TRBD2 (5 bases). This CDR3 is 19 amino acids long. Germline CDR1 reads MGHRA; CDR2 reads YSYEKL. Between the trimmed V and J ends, which lost 1 base and 6 bases, there was a span of 25 bases. CDR3 DNA sequence: TGCGCCAGCAGCCAAGCGCAAATTCCGTCCGGGGATCGGGCCAATGAGCAGTTCTTC. Amino acid sequence: CASSQAQIPSGDRANEQFF.

This clonotype was detected a few times. This sequence joins TRBV27 and TRBJ1-5, with D perhaps matching TRBD1 (6 bases). Germline loops: CDR1 MNHEY, CDR2 SMNVEV (reference sequence). The CDR3 consists of 15 residues. Trimming pared 6 bases from V and 0 bases from J, leaving 12 bases between. The CDR3 is CASRPTGLSNQPQHF. CDR3 sequence (DNA): TGTGCCAGCAGACCGACAGGCCTTAGCAATCAGCCCCAGCATTTT.

The rearrangement links TRBV13 to TRBJ1-1; perhaps TRBD1 as D (6 bases). Trimming pared 4 bases from V and 8 bases from J, leaving 14 bases between. CDR1 is PRHDT and CDR2 is FYEKMQ in the germline V gene (reference sequence). CDR3 length: 13 amino acids. DNA for the CDR3: TGTGCCAGCAGCTCGTACAGGGAACCGGAAGCTTTCTTT. Amino acids: CASSSYREPEAFF. Variable domain in full (rest from reference TRBV13 and TRBJ1-1): AAGVIQSPRHLIKEKRETATLKCYPIPRHDTVYWYQQGPGQDPQFLISFYEKMQSDKGSIPDRFSAQQFSDYHSELNMSSLELGDSALYFCASSSYREPEAFFGQGTRLTVV.

This sequence joins TRBV7-9 and TRBJ2-7; 7 bases match TRBD1. Germline CDR1 and CDR2: SEHNR and FQNEAQ (reference sequence). The CDR3 sequence is 16 residues long. The V gene end was trimmed by 1 base and the J gene end by 5 bases; junction bases not matched to a gene: 11. CDR3 sequence reads: CASSLERRQGIDEQYF. CDR3 DNA sequence: TGTGCCAGCAGCTTAGAGAGGAGACAGGGAATAGACGAGCAGTACTTC. The full variable domain, with the rest looked up from reference TRBV7-9 and TRBJ2-7, is DTGVSQNPRHKITKRGQNVTFRCDPISEHNRLYWYRQTLGQGPEFLTYFQNEAQLEKSRLLSDRFSAERPKGSFSTLEIQRTEQGDSAMYLCASSLERRQGIDEQYFGPGTRLTVT.

A few counts support this clonotype. The rearrangement joins TRBV6-2 or TRBV6-3 to TRBJ2-7; maybe TRBD2 (6 bases). CDR3 size: 15 residues. V was pared by 6 bases and J by 7 bases, with 22 bases between. CDR1 is MNHEY and CDR2 is SVGEGT in the germline V gene. In DNA form, the CDR3 reads TGTGCCAGCAGATCTACTAGCCAGACCACCAATGAGCAGTACTTC. Amino acid sequence: CASRSTSQTTNEQYF.

This clonotype was found a few times. In DNA form, the CDR3 reads TGTGCCAGCAGCCAAAACGTCGGTGGCTACACCTTC. Its translation: CASSQNVGGYTF. The rearrangement uses TRBV7-2 and TRBJ1-2; no clear D. The CDR3 sequence is 12 residues long. Trimming took off 5 bases at V and 7 bases at J, with 11 bases between the two ends. Germline values: CDR1 SGHTA, CDR2 FQGNSA.

This clonotype occurred many times. This chain connects TRBV25-1 to TRBJ2-5, with unresolved D. CDR1 and CDR2 (germline): MGHDK, SYGVNS. Trimming removed 3 bases from V and 4 bases from J, with 9 bases in between. CDR3 length equals 13 residues. CDR3 sequence (DNA): TGTGCCAGCAGTGAGGACCCTCTAGAGACCCAGTACTTC. Protein product: CASSEDPLETQYF.